This T cell receptor beta chain was recovered during a study of shared clonotypes between healthy human individuals. For this clone: Its antigen is unidentified.

Study-level points and caveats: Generally, naive subsets (rather than memory subsets) showed larger estimated richness.

Germline V gene lookup returns CDR1 LNHDA and CDR2 SQIVND (reference sequence). V lost 4 bases and J lost 6, with 15 bases in between. This CDR3 comprises 15 residues. Sorted-subset replicate PCRs used 150 to 200 ng of genomic DNA. This amount corresponded to about 30,000 T cell genomes. Profiling relied on immunoSEQ multiplex PCR, and the TCRdb table lists in-frame clones only, not all of them. The table includes about 2,500,000 clones, approximately 90% detected once. The chain joins TRBV19 to TRBJ2-2; D possibly uses TRBD1 or TRBD2 (5 bases each). Input material: naive CD4+ T cells sorted from blood. Described subset: CD45RA+ positively selected. This clonotype was obtained from a man younger than 30 in good health. The CDR3 nucleotides read TGTGCCAGTAGTACCATAGCCGTGGGGGCCGGGGAGCTGTTTTTT. This translates into CASSTIAVGAGELFF.